This TCR beta chain was recovered during a study of metastatic and nonmetastatic thyroid tumors. About the study: Repertoires of blood and of tissue (tumor or nodule) from malignant and benign thyroid patients were compared.

All patients reached thyroid surgery having received no treatment beforehand. This clone came up a few times. Trimming cost V 4 bases and J 2 bases, with 13 bases left between them. CDR1 and CDR2 (germline): SGHNT, YYREEE (reference sequence). The CDR3 is made up of 14 amino acids. TCRdb re-clonotyped the PCR reads via MiXCR. Seen here are 75,000 to 95,000 clones, more than 9.5% observed once, and the top ten hold about 11%. The sequence was obtained from a female donor with papillary thyroid cancer or a benign thyroid nodule (not recorded which). Some clones in this sample may be carry-over from other donors' samples. Sequenced: blood. The J gene is TRBJ2-7, the V gene TRBV5-4; D possibly corresponds to TRBD1 (5 bases). The CDR3 nucleotides are TGTGCCAGCAGCAACCCTCAGGGAACCTACGAGCAGTACTTC. Translation gives CASSNPQGTYEQYF.